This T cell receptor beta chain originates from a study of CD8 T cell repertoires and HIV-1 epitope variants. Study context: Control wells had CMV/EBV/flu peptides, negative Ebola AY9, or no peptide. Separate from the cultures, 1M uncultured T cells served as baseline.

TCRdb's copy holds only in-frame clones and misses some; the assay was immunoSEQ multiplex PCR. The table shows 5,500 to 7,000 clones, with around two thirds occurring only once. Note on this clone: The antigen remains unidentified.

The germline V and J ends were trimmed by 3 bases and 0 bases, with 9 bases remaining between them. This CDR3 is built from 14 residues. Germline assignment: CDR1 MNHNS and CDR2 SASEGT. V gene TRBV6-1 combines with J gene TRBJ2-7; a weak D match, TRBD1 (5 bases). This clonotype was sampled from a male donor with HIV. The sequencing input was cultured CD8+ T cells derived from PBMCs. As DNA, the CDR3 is TGTGCCAGCAGTGATCAGGGAAGCTCCTACGAGCAGTACTTC. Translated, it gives CASSDQGSSYEQYF.